This record concerns one TCR beta chain sequence. Its antigen is as yet unknown. The data derive from a study of PD-L1 blockade in urothelial cancer. Study information: It was in the mid-2010s that patients started atezolizumab at 1,200 mg intravenously every 3 weeks. Patients' histories included 0 to 3 prior chemotherapy regimens. The authors examined blood 3 weeks (second dose) and 6 weeks after treatment start. Broader study findings: Having blood TCR clonality under the median before treatment predicted better survival.

Documented time point: pretreatment peripheral blood. This CDR3 has 15 amino acids. Germline V gene lookup returns CDR1 MNHNS and CDR2 SASEGT. V shed 1 base and J shed 1 base, with 10 bases lying between them. Generated by immunoSEQ multiplex PCR, the TCRdb table keeps only in-frame clones and is missing some. In the table there are around 45,000 clones, approximately 80% of which are singletons. Source: PBMCs, taken around atezolizumab (anti-PD-L1) treatment. This sequence was found in a man between 60 and 70 years old with urothelial cancer. The chain has TRBV6-1 and TRBJ1-2; D not resolved. CDR3 amino acids: CASSEGDRDNYGYTF. As DNA, the CDR3 is TGTGCCAGCAGTGAAGGCGATCGAGATAACTATGGCTACACCTTC.